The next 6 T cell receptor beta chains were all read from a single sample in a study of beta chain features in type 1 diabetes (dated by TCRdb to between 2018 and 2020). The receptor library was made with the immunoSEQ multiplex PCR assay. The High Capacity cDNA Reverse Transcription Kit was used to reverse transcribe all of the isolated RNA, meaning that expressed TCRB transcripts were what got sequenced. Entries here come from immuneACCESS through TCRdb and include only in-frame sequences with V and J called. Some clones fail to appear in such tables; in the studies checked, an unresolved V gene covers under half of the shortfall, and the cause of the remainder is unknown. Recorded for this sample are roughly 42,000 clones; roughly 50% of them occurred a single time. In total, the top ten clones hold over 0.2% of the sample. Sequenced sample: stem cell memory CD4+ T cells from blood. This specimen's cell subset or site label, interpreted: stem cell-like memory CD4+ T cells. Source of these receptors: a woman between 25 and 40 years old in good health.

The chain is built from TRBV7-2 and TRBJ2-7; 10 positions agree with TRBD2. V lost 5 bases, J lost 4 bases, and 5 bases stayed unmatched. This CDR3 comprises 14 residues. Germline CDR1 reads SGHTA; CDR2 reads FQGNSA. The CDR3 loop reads CASSPTSGTYEQYF. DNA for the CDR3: TGTGCCAGCAGCCCAACTAGCGGGACGTACGAGCAGTACTTC. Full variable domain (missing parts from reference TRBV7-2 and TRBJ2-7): GAGVSQSPSNKVTEKGKDVELRCDPISGHTALYWYRQSLGQGLEFLIYFQGNSAPDKSGLPSDRFSAERTGGSVSTLTIQRTQQEDSAVYLCASSPTSGTYEQYFGPGTRLTVT.

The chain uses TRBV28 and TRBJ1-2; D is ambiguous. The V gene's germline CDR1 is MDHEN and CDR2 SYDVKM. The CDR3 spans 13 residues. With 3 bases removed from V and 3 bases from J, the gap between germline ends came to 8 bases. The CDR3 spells CASSLRVHYGYTF. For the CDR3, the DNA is TGTGCCAGCAGTTTGAGGGTACACTATGGCTACACCTTC.

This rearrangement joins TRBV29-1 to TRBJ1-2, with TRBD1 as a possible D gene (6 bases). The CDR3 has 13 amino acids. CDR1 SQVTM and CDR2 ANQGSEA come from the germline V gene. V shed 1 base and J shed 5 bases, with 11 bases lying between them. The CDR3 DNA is TGCAGCGTTGAAGGTGGGGGCGGGTATGGCTACACCTTC. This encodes CSVEGGGGYGYTF.

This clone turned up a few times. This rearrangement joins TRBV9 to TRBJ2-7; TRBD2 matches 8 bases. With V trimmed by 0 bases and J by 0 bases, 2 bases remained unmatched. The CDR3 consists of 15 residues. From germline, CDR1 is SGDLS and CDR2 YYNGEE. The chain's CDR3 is CASSVAGGYSYEQYF. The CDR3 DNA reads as TGTGCCAGCAGCGTAGCGGGGGGGTACTCCTACGAGCAGTACTTC.

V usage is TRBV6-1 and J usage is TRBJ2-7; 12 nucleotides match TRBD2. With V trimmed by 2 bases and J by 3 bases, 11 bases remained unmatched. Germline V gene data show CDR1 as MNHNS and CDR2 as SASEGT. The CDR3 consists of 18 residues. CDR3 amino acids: CASSEYGTSGPSFYEQYF. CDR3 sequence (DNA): TGTGCCAGCAGTGAATATGGGACTAGCGGGCCCAGCTTCTACGAGCAGTACTTC.

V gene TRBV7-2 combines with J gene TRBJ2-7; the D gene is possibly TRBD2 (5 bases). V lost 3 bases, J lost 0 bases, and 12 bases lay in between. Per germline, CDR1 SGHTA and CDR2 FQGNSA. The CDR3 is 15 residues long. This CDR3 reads CASSFGGSNSYEQYF. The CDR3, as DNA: TGTGCCAGCAGCTTTGGCGGGTCGAACTCCTACGAGCAGTACTTC.